The 5 T cell receptor beta chains listed next were all sequenced from one sample in a study of blood T cell repertoires in COVID-19. Profiled with immunoSEQ multiplex PCR; TCRdb holds only in-frame clones, not every one. The data contain under 200,000 clones, roughly 83% of them singletons. The sequenced sample was peripheral blood. The receptors come from a woman aged 40 to 50 with COVID-19, enrolled during active disease.

This clone was picked up a small number of times. V usage is TRBV6-2 or TRBV6-3 and J usage is TRBJ2-5; tentatively, D is TRBD2 (6 bases). V was pared by 4 bases and J by 4 bases, with 16 bases between. The CDR3 has 15 amino acids. The germline V gene has CDR1 MNHEY and CDR2 SVGEGT. DNA for the CDR3: TGTGCCAGCAGTTGGGGTGGGGGGATCGCAGAGACCCAGTACTTC. This codes for CASSWGGGIAETQYF.

The chain has TRBV7-2 and TRBJ2-1; possible D gene TRBD2, 5 bases. The V and J ends lost 0 bases and 2 bases respectively, with 8 bases between them. The CDR3 runs to 15 residues. Germline V CDR1 and CDR2: SGHTA, FQGNSA. In nucleotides, the CDR3 is TGTGCCAGCAGCTTAGCCGGGAACCCCTACAATGAGCAGTTCTTC. This codes for CASSLAGNPYNEQFF.

This clone was detected only once. The chain uses TRBV5-1 and TRBJ2-7; possible D gene TRBD1, 6 bases. With 3 bases removed from V and 5 bases from J, the gap between germline ends came to 9 bases. The CDR3 loop spans 12 amino acids. CDR1 SGHRS and CDR2 YFSETQ come from the germline V gene. This chain's CDR3 is CASSSQGNEQYF. DNA for the CDR3: TGCGCCAGCAGCTCACAGGGAAACGAGCAGTACTTC.

This chain connects TRBV13 to TRBJ2-1, with D perhaps matching TRBD2 (5 bases). The germline CDR1 and CDR2 sequences are PRHDT and FYEKMQ (reference sequence). CDR3 size: 15 residues. Between the trimmed V and J ends, which lost 2 bases and 0 bases, there was a span of 8 bases. CDR3 residues: CASSLMGSSYNEQFF. The CDR3 coding sequence is TGTGCCAGCAGCTTAATGGGGAGCTCCTACAATGAGCAGTTCTTC.

This sequence joins TRBV7-7 and TRBJ2-5; 10 positions match TRBD2. CDR3 length equals 16 residues. Germline-derived CDR1 and CDR2 are SSHAT and FNYEAQ (reference sequence). Unmatched junction bases numbered 5, after V lost 2 bases and J lost 2 bases. The CDR3 protein is CASSLMSGGVQETQYF. The DNA for the CDR3 is TGTGCCAGCAGCTTAATGAGCGGGGGGGTTCAAGAGACCCAGTACTTC.